The rows below give T cell receptor beta chains drawn from one sample of a study of T-cell memory formation after mild COVID-19. Using its own MiXCR run on the 5' RACE reads, TCRdb lists one record per CDR3 protein. The data show 200,000 to 250,000 distinct CDR3 sequences, 10% seen once. The source material was PBMCs or a T cell subset sorted from them (not recorded which). These receptors were obtained from a man younger than 35 who had mild COVID-19 (a few samples of this study predate the infection). Cell type and time point are not known. Both conserved end residues are part of each CDR3. D genes are given only for firm matches. Some rows mark clone size as missing; the rest say once, few, many or name a class of expanded clone.

CDR3 DNA | CDR3 protein | D gene | J gene | V gene | clone size
TGTGCCAGCAGCTTAGACGGGACAGCGGGGCAGTTCTTC | CASSLDGTAGQFF | - | TRBJ2-1 | TRBV11-2 | many
TGTGCCACCAGCGGACCCAGGCTGGGGAATGAGCAGTTCTTC | CATSGPRLGNEQFF | - | TRBJ2-1 | TRBV24-1 | many
TGTGCCATCAGCCCCCGACTCTCCGGGGAGCTGTTTTTT | CAISPRLSGELFF | - | TRBJ2-2 | TRBV10-3 | many
TGCGCCAGCAGCTTGGCGGGGACAGTGAACACTGAAGCTTTCTTT | CASSLAGTVNTEAFF | TRBD1 | TRBJ1-1 | TRBV5-1 | few
TGTGCCAGCACCCGGGGGCTGCTTCTAGGAAACACCATATATTTT | CASTRGLLLGNTIYF | - | TRBJ1-3 | TRBV11-2 | few
TGTGCCAGCAGCTTCGGGTGGGCTCGGCAAGAGACCCAGTACTTC | CASSFGWARQETQYF | - | TRBJ2-5 | TRBV7-2 | -
TGCGCCAGCAGGGGGATAACAGTGAACACTGAAGCTTTCTTT | CASRGITVNTEAFF | - | TRBJ1-1 | TRBV4-1 | few
TGTGCCAGCAGCTTAGATTATAGGGAGCAGTACTTC | CASSLDYREQYF | - | TRBJ2-7 | TRBV7-9 | many
TGCGCCAGCAGCTCGGAAACCAGGGGACTCCTCCACTTT | CASSSETRGLLHF | - | TRBJ1-6 | TRBV5-1 | many
TGTGCCACCAGGGGGATCTGCTATGGCTACACCTTC | CATRGICYGYTF | - | TRBJ1-2 | TRBV24-1 | few
TGTGCCAGCAGCGGAGGGGTCTCTTACGAGCAGTACTTC | CASSGGVSYEQYF | - | TRBJ2-7 | TRBV2 | few
TGTGCCAGCTCAGTAACCCGGGACAGGGGCTCCTACAATGAGCAGTTCTTC | CASSVTRDRGSYNEQFF | TRBD1 | TRBJ2-1 | TRBV18 | -
TGTGCCAGCACCTCAACCGGGGGGGGCTATGGCTACACCTTC | CASTSTGGGYGYTF | - | TRBJ1-2 | TRBV28 | -
TGTGCCAGCAGTTCGACCGGACTCCGAGCTAACTATGGCTACACCTTC | CASSSTGLRANYGYTF | - | TRBJ1-2 | TRBV12-3/TRBV12-4 | -
TGTGCCAGCAGCTTAGTGGCGGGGTTCACAGATACGCAGTATTTT | CASSLVAGFTDTQYF | - | TRBJ2-3 | TRBV7-2 | -
TGTGCCGGGACAAGAGGGACAGTCCTCTCCTACGAGCAGTACTTC | CAGTRGTVLSYEQYF | TRBD1 | TRBJ2-7 | TRBV30 | -
TGTGCCAGCAGTTACAGGGGGGTACTGCATTTT | CASSYRGVLHF | - | TRBJ1-5 | TRBV6-5 | -
TGTGCCAGCAGCATCCGGGACAGGGGGAGCACCGGGGAGCTGTTTTTT | CASSIRDRGSTGELFF | TRBD1 | TRBJ2-2 | TRBV7-9 | -
TGTGCCAGCAGCCGGCTCGATTGGGGGGCCAAAGATACGCAGTATTTT | CASSRLDWGAKDTQYF | - | TRBJ2-3 | TRBV12-3/TRBV12-4 | few
TGTGCCAGCTGGGGGGGGGCAAGGGCTTTCTTT | CASWGGARAFF | - | TRBJ1-1 | TRBV3-1 | few
TGCAGCGTAATCCGTTACTATGGCTACACCTTC | CSVIRYYGYTF | - | TRBJ1-2 | TRBV20-1 | few
TGCGCCAGCAGCTTCAGTGCTAGCGGGGCGGAGACCCAGTACTTC | CASSFSASGAETQYF | TRBD2 | TRBJ2-5 | TRBV5-1 | many